The clone carrying this T cell receptor (beta chain) was detected many times. The sample is drawn from a study of Graves' ophthalmopathy and Graves' hyperthyroidism. From RNA, the CDR3 regions of TCR beta chains were amplified and sequenced. An initial RT-PCR round employing HTBI primers preceded a second-round multiplex PCR. TCRdb independently ran MiXCR on the multiplex PCR reads; one entry per CDR3 protein. The sample yields fewer than 350,000 distinct CDR3 sequences, 17% seen once. Germline CDR1 and CDR2: DFQATT and SNEGSKA (reference sequence). The germline V and J ends were trimmed by 6 bases and 4 bases, with 16 bases remaining between them. This CDR3 comprises 13 residues.

Sequences were obtained from peripheral blood. This clonotype was sampled from an adult man with Graves' ophthalmopathy. The V and J genes are TRBV20-1 and TRBJ2-7; D is ambiguous. The CDR3 spells CSARTAGQYEQYF. The CDR3 nucleotides read TGCAGTGCAAGGACGGCCGGCCAGTACGAGCAGTACTTC.